Below, 27 T cell receptor beta chains from the same sample are listed, as sequenced in a study of T cell responses to AZD1222 COVID-19 vaccine. Repertoires were generated with immunoSEQ multiplex PCR, while TCRdb's copy carries only in-frame clones and drops some. The sample records about 120,000 clones, about nine tenths being singletons. The input for sequencing was peripheral blood, taken 28 days after the second AZD1222 dose. All receptors derive from an adult who received the AZD1222 COVID-19 vaccine.

The chain has TRBV5-1 and TRBJ1-1; D possibly corresponds to TRBD1 (5 bases). Trimming pared 3 bases from V and 2 bases from J, leaving 8 bases between. This CDR3 spans 13 amino acids. Germline V gene lookup returns CDR1 SGHRS and CDR2 YFSETQ. CDR3 sequence (DNA): TGCGCCAGCAGCTCGACAGTAAACACTGAAGCTTTCTTT. Amino acid sequence: CASSSTVNTEAFF.

The chain links TRBV29-1 to TRBJ2-3; possibly TRBD1 or TRBD2 for D (6 bases each). The V and J ends lost 7 bases and 6 bases respectively, with 11 bases between them. Germline assignment: CDR1 SQVTM and CDR2 ANQGSEA. This CDR3 is built from 11 residues. The CDR3 nucleotides are TGCAGCGGACGGGGGCGCGATACGCAGTATTTT. Its protein product is CSGRGRDTQYF.

Concerning this clone: The junction and the germline gene differ at one end; a read error may be behind it. This chain uses TRBV6-1 with TRBJ1-5, with no clear D. The CDR3 is 14 amino acids. The germline V gene has CDR1 MNHNS and CDR2 SASEGT. The CDR3 DNA reads as TGTGCCAGCACTGAACAGCCAGGCAATCAGCCCCAGCATTTT. Its protein product is CASTEQPGNQPQHF.

This rearrangement joins TRBV6-4 to TRBJ2-3; the D is unclear. The CDR3 contains 15 residues. V gave up 3 bases and J gave up 3 bases, with 13 bases separating them. Germline V gene sequence: CDR1 MRHNA, CDR2 SNTAGT. The CDR3 sequence is CASSETGLETDTQYF. The CDR3 DNA follows: TGTGCCAGCAGTGAGACCGGTCTAGAAACAGATACGCAGTATTTT.

The count of this clone is one. This rearrangement joins TRBV6-5 to TRBJ1-1; tentative D call: TRBD1 (5 bases). The CDR3 contains 13 residues. The germline CDR1 and CDR2 sequences are MNHEY and SVGAGI. V lost 6 bases to trimming and J lost 1 base, with 9 bases between them. The CDR3 sequence is CASSPGQNTEAFF. The CDR3 nucleotides are TGTGCCAGCAGCCCAGGACAGAACACTGAAGCTTTCTTT.

This clone was observed a single time. The gene calls are TRBV7-8 and TRBJ2-1; D is unresolved. The ends were cut back, 0 bases at V and 0 bases at J, with 9 bases in the middle. CDR3 length: 16 residues. The germline V gene encodes CDR1 SGHVS and CDR2 FQNEAQ. CDR3 in amino acids: CASSLAGRTSYNEQFF. CDR3 nucleotides: TGTGCCAGCAGCTTAGCGGGTCGGACCTCCTACAATGAGCAGTTCTTC.

The rearrangement links TRBV5-1 to TRBJ1-3, with D possibly TRBD1 on 6 matching bases. V shed 1 base and J shed 3 bases, with 17 bases lying between them. The CDR3 is 17 amino acids. CDR1 SGHRS and CDR2 YFSETQ come from the germline V gene. CDR3 sequence reads: CASSLSRAGASGNTIYF. The CDR3 region has the DNA TGCGCCAGCAGCTTGAGCCGGGCAGGGGCCAGTGGAAACACCATATATTTT.

The chain employs TRBV5-4 and TRBJ2-3; D ambiguous. Germline V lookup: CDR1 SGHNT, CDR2 YYREEE (reference sequence). Between the trimmed V and J ends, which lost 3 bases and 2 bases, there was a span of 7 bases. The length of the CDR3 is 13 residues. The CDR3 region has the DNA TGTGCCAGCAGCTCGGAAATCACAGATACGCAGTATTTT. Protein: CASSSEITDTQYF.

This clone occurred once. DNA of the CDR3: TGTGCCAGCTCACCCACCTCCGGGGTGGTGGATGGTGGCTACACCTTC. Protein sequence: CASSPTSGVVDGGYTF. The gene calls are TRBV18 and TRBJ1-2; D is unclear. From germline, CDR1 is KGHSH and CDR2 LQKENI. V lost 3 bases and J lost 7, with 21 bases in between. This CDR3 spans 16 amino acids.

This clone has just one count. The chain couples TRBV11-3 to TRBJ2-1, with 8 bases lining up with TRBD2. Trimming at V came to 1 base and at J to 3 bases, leaving 2 bases not matched to a gene. The CDR3 extends over 15 amino acids. Germline lookup yields CDR1 SGHNT and CDR2 YENEEA. As DNA, the CDR3 is TGTGCCAGCAGCTTAGCGAGCGGGGGCTACAATGAGCAGTTCTTC. It codes for CASSLASGGYNEQFF.

This chain joins TRBV5-4 and TRBJ2-2; TRBD2 might be the D (5 bases). The germline CDR1 and CDR2 sequences are SGHNT and YYREEE (reference sequence). This CDR3 is built from 15 residues. V lost 1 base and J 7 bases, leaving 14 bases between the germline ends. CDR3 in amino acids: CASSLPATAGGELFF. In DNA, the CDR3 is TGTGCCAGCAGCTTGCCTGCCACGGCGGGCGGGGAGCTGTTTTTT.

The chain couples TRBV5-1 to TRBJ2-1, with D uncertain. The V and J ends lost 4 bases and 9 bases respectively, with 20 bases between them. This CDR3 has 15 residues. CDR1 and CDR2 (germline): SGHRS, YFSETQ. As DNA, the CDR3 is TGCGCCAGCAGCGAAAGCCCGGGCCCGACCAGTGAGCAGTTCTTC. This sequence encodes CASSESPGPTSEQFF.

Comments on this clone: The sample contains more than one DNA sequence encoding this CDR3. J is TRBJ2-5 and V is TRBV5-1, with D perhaps TRBD1 (5 bases). The germline V and J ends were trimmed by 4 bases and 2 bases, with 9 bases remaining between them. CDR1 is SGHRS, CDR2 YFSETQ, per germline. The CDR3 totals 13 residues. CDR3 protein: CASSPQGQETQYF. In DNA, the CDR3 is TGCGCCAGCAGCCCCCAGGGACAAGAGACCCAGTACTTC.

V and J are TRBV9 and TRBJ1-1, with 11 bases fitting TRBD1. This CDR3 spans 16 amino acids. The germline CDR1 and CDR2 sequences are SGDLS and YYNGEE. J gave up 1 base and V 0 bases, and 2 bases lay outside the gene matches. In DNA form, the CDR3 reads TGTGCCAGCAGCGTAGCAGGACAGGGGGCGAACACTGAAGCTTTCTTT. Its translation: CASSVAGQGANTEAFF.

This rearrangement joins TRBV30 to TRBJ2-3; the D is unclear. The germline V gene encodes CDR1 GTSNPN and CDR2 SVGIG (reference sequence). Trimming took off 5 bases at V and 0 bases at J, with 6 bases between the two ends. CDR3 length: 12 amino acids. The CDR3 loop reads CAWRSSTDTQYF. The CDR3 bases are TGTGCCTGGCGTTCTAGCACAGATACGCAGTATTTT.

The chain couples TRBV7-9 to TRBJ1-5, with D perhaps matching TRBD1 (6 bases). The CDR3 is 16 amino acids. Trimming took 0 bases from V and 5 from J, leaving 14 bases between them. Germline V CDR1 and CDR2: SEHNR, FQNEAQ (reference sequence). CDR3 sequence (DNA): TGTGCCAGCAGCTTAGCCGCGGGGGCCCCCTATCAGCCCCAGCATTTT. Amino acid sequence: CASSLAAGAPYQPQHF.

The chain carries TRBV6-5 and TRBJ1-1, with 7 bases lining up with TRBD1. Germline-derived CDR1 and CDR2 are MNHEY and SVGAGI. The CDR3 contains 14 residues. V was clipped by 2 bases and J by 2 bases; unmatched bases: 2. In DNA form, the CDR3 reads TGTGCCAGCAGTTACGACAGGGACAACACTGAAGCTTTCTTT. Amino acid sequence: CASSYDRDNTEAFF.

This clone was counted once. V and J are TRBV9 and TRBJ1-1; possibly TRBD1 for D (5 bases). V lost 4 bases to trimming and J lost 1 base, with 17 bases between them. Germline V CDR1 and CDR2: SGDLS, YYNGEE. The length of the CDR3 is 16 residues. CDR3 in DNA: TGTGCCAGCAGCACGGGGCCGAGGCCAGAGAACACTGAAGCTTTCTTT. Amino acid sequence: CASSTGPRPENTEAFF. Supplemented by reference TRBV9 and TRBJ1-1, the full variable domain reads DSGVTQTPKHLITATGQRVTLRCSPRSGDLSVYWYQQSLDQGLQFLIQYYNGEERAKGNILERFSAQQFPDLHSELNLSSLELGDSALYFCASSTGPRPENTEAFFGQGTRLTVV.

This CDR3 is CASSYSTSGGQGTQYF. The CDR3 bases are TGTGCCAGCAGTTACTCGACTAGCGGGGGCCAGGGGACCCAGTACTTC. The rearrangement links TRBV6-5 to TRBJ2-5; 12 positions agree with TRBD2. The CDR3 totals 16 residues. The junction had 6 bases not matched to a gene; V was cut back by 0 bases and J by 7 bases. Germline V lookup: CDR1 MNHEY, CDR2 SVGAGI.

The chain has TRBV7-2 and TRBJ1-5; 9 bases fit TRBD1. CDR1 SGHTA and CDR2 FQGNSA come from the germline V gene. J lost 6 bases, V lost 5 bases, and 5 bases had no gene match. The CDR3 has 14 amino acids. The CDR3 DNA reads as TGTGCCAGCAGCCCAACAGGGGGCCTTCAGCCCCAGCATTTT. Its translation is CASSPTGGLQPQHF.

This chain connects TRBV5-1 to TRBJ2-1, with a weak D call TRBD2 (5 bases). The CDR3 contains 16 residues. V was clipped by 4 bases and J by 2 bases, with 16 bases between them. Looked up from germline, CDR1 is SGHRS and CDR2 is YFSETQ. The CDR3 is CASSKPLDDPYNEQFF. The CDR3 DNA follows: TGCGCCAGCAGCAAACCACTAGATGACCCCTACAATGAGCAGTTCTTC.

About this clone itself: This specimen includes other DNA sequences encoding the same CDR3. The chain has TRBV7-2 and TRBJ2-5, with D hard to call. This CDR3 spans 14 amino acids. V was cut by 0 bases and J by 2 bases, with 7 bases left in between. The germline CDR1 and CDR2 sequences are SGHTA and FQGNSA. CDR3 protein: CASSLAGAQETQYF. CDR3 sequence (DNA): TGTGCCAGCAGCTTAGCAGGAGCTCAAGAGACCCAGTACTTC. The whole variable domain, filled in from reference TRBV7-2 and TRBJ2-5, reads GAGVSQSPSNKVTEKGKDVELRCDPISGHTALYWYRQSLGQGLEFLIYFQGNSAPDKSGLPSDRFSAERTGGSVSTLTIQRTQQEDSAVYLCASSLAGAQETQYFGPGTRLLVL.

The V and J genes are TRBV7-2 and TRBJ1-6, with unresolved D. The CDR3 length is 16 residues. The V gene's germline CDR1 is SGHTA and CDR2 FQGNSA. The germline V and J ends were trimmed by 4 bases and 0 bases, with 10 bases remaining between them. DNA of the CDR3: TGTGCCAGCAGCTCCGGAAGGAGCTCCTATAATTCACCCCTCCACTTT. Its translation is CASSSGRSSYNSPLHF. The variable domain in full, completed from reference TRBV7-2 and TRBJ1-6, reads GAGVSQSPSNKVTEKGKDVELRCDPISGHTALYWYRQSLGQGLEFLIYFQGNSAPDKSGLPSDRFSAERTGGSVSTLTIQRTQQEDSAVYLCASSSGRSSYNSPLHFGNGTRLTVT.

The chain uses TRBV9 and TRBJ2-3, with 12 bases that match TRBD2. The CDR3 is 17 residues long. Germline lookup yields CDR1 SGDLS and CDR2 YYNGEE. Trimming removed 0 bases from V and 5 bases from J; junction bases left unmatched: 7. As DNA, the CDR3 is TGTGCCAGCAGCGTAGTCGGGCTAGCGGGGGGGAAAGATACGCAGTATTTT. It codes for CASSVVGLAGGKDTQYF.

V and J are TRBV7-3 and TRBJ2-5; 8 positions agree with TRBD2. The length of the CDR3 is 15 residues. From germline, CDR1 is SGHTA and CDR2 FQGTGA. V lost 6 bases, J lost 6 bases, and 12 bases stayed unmatched. The CDR3 spells CASSSGLGGFQTQYF. The CDR3 DNA follows: TGTGCCAGCAGTTCGGGACTAGGGGGTTTTCAGACCCAGTACTTC.

V gene TRBV29-1 combines with J gene TRBJ2-3; 7 nucleotides line up with TRBD1. CDR1 SQVTM and CDR2 ANQGSEA come from the germline V gene. V lost 2 bases to trimming and J lost 6 bases; unmatched junction nucleotides: 2. This CDR3 spans 12 amino acids. The CDR3 region has the DNA TGCAGCGTTGAAAGGGGGCCGGATACGCAGTATTTT. Its translation is CSVERGPDTQYF.

The chain links TRBV4-2 to TRBJ1-1, with D perhaps TRBD1 (6 bases). CDR3 length equals 14 residues. Germline V lookup: CDR1 LGHNA, CDR2 YNFKEQ. V shed 5 bases and J shed 1 base, with 11 bases lying between them. In DNA form, the CDR3 reads TGTGCCAGCAGCGACAGGCTCCCGAACACTGAAGCTTTCTTT. Amino acids: CASSDRLPNTEAFF.